Below, 20 T cell receptor beta chains from the same sample are listed, as sequenced in a study of Graves' ophthalmopathy and Graves' hyperthyroidism. Amplified TCR beta CDR3 regions were obtained using RNA transcripts as template. First-round RT-PCR with HTBI primers preceded a second-round multiplex PCR. TCRdb re-analysed the multiplex PCR reads in MiXCR, keeping a single row per CDR3 protein. Of hundreds of thousands of distinct CDR3 sequences in the sample, just over 15% are singletons; the top ten hold around 6.6%. Sequenced material: peripheral blood. The receptors were gathered from a woman aged 18-29 years with stable Graves' hyperthyroidism.

Ten or more counts support this clonotype. CDR3 in DNA: TGTGCCAGCAGTCCCTTGGGTGAAGGGGATTCACCCCTCCACTTT. The encoded protein is CASSPLGEGDSPLHF. The chain carries TRBV28 and TRBJ1-6; possibly TRBD1 for D (5 bases). Germline V gene data show CDR1 as MDHEN and CDR2 as SYDVKM. The CDR3 length is 15 residues. Trimming took 5 bases from V and 8 from J, leaving 16 bases between them.

This clonotype was recorded many times. The chain joins TRBV20-1 to TRBJ2-3, with 9 bases fitting TRBD1. Germline lookup yields CDR1 DFQATT and CDR2 SNEGSKA (reference sequence). The CDR3 is 14 amino acids. The J segment lost 3 bases and the V segment lost 6 bases, leaving 7 bases of the junction unmatched. As DNA, the CDR3 is TGCAGTGCCTCCGGGACAGGGTTGACAGATACGCAGTATTTT. Protein: CSASGTGLTDTQYF.

This clonotype was recorded at least ten times. The CDR3 nucleotides read TGTGCCAGCACACTCCTCGGGGTTTTATACGGCTACACCTTC. Protein product: CASTLLGVLYGYTF. The genes are TRBV12-3 or TRBV12-4 and TRBJ1-2; D ambiguous. CDR3 length: 14 residues. V lost 7 bases to trimming and J lost 8 bases, with 20 bases between them.

As regards this clonotype: No conserved phenylalanine or tryptophan ends this CDR3, so it is likely a read error. The rearrangement links TRBV6-1 to TRBJ2-2, with 8 bases lining up with TRBD1. CDR3 length: 13 residues. Germline CDR1 MNHNS, CDR2 SASEGT. Losses at the gene ends were 10 bases for V and 8 bases for J; bases not matched to a gene: 9. The CDR3 reads CATLPDRGGELFL. The CDR3 DNA sequence: TGTGCCACACTTCCCGACAGGGGAGGGGAGCTGTTTCTT.

This clonotype came up many times. The chain has TRBV2 and TRBJ1-1; D is possibly TRBD1 (6 bases). The germline V gene has CDR1 SNHLY and CDR2 FYNNEI. The V and J ends lost 5 bases and 4 bases respectively, with 11 bases between them. CDR3 length equals 13 residues. CDR3 DNA: TGTGCCAGCAGTTCAGGGGAGGTCACTGAAGCTTTCTTT. This sequence encodes CASSSGEVTEAFF.

This clonotype was observed many times. The J gene is TRBJ1-3, the V gene TRBV19; D is uncertain. In germline, CDR1 is LNHDA, CDR2 SQIVND (reference sequence). The CDR3 extends over 13 amino acids. The V end lost 4 bases, the J end lost 2 bases, and 6 bases lay between the germline ends. CDR3 loop: CASSTWAGNTIYF. The CDR3 coding sequence is TGTGCCAGTAGTACTTGGGCTGGAAACACCATATATTTT.

This clonotype was observed at least ten times. The rearrangement joins TRBV2 to TRBJ1-5; D is possibly TRBD1 (5 bases). V dropped 7 bases and J dropped 11 bases, with 18 bases sitting between them. The CDR3 consists of 13 residues. CDR1 and CDR2 from the germline V gene are SNHLY and FYNNEI. The CDR3 sequence is CASTRDHPKAQHF. CDR3 DNA: TGTGCCAGCACTCGGGACCATCCCAAAGCCCAGCATTTT.

This clonotype has at least ten counts. The J gene is TRBJ1-3, the V gene TRBV5-1, with D tentatively TRBD1 (5 bases). Germline CDR1 reads SGHRS; CDR2 reads YFSETQ. The CDR3 covers 15 residues. The V end lost 0 bases, the J end lost 1 base, and 8 bases lay between the germline ends. The CDR3 DNA follows: TGCGCCAGCAGCTTGGACAGGCAATCTGGAAACACCATATATTTT. The encoded protein is CASSLDRQSGNTIYF.

This clonotype was recorded at least ten times. The chain recombines TRBV29-1 with TRBJ1-3; the D is unclear. The germline V gene has CDR1 SQVTM and CDR2 ANQGSEA. This CDR3 region has 16 residues. The V and J ends lost 4 bases and 2 bases respectively, with 18 bases between them. The CDR3: CSVAYSKGVTGNTIYF. The CDR3 nucleotides are TGCAGCGTTGCCTACTCTAAGGGCGTCACTGGAAACACCATATATTTT.

This clonotype was seen repeatedly, ten times or more. The V gene is TRBV12-3 or TRBV12-4, the J gene TRBJ1-2; D gene uncertain. The CDR3 is 14 amino acids. The germline V and J ends were trimmed by 4 bases and 3 bases, with 12 bases remaining between them. The DNA of the CDR3 is TGTGCCAGCAGTTCCCCAGGTGGTCACTATGGCTACACCTTC. It is translated as CASSSPGGHYGYTF.

This clonotype appeared a single time. A much bigger clone sits one base away, suggesting this may be a read error. This chain uses TRBV19 with TRBJ1-5; tentatively, D is TRBD1 (5 bases). CDR3 size: 12 residues. V was clipped by 6 bases and J by 7 bases, with 10 bases between them. Germline V CDR1 and CDR2: LNHDA, SQIVND (reference sequence). This CDR3 reads CASRGKGQPQHF. The CDR3 DNA reads TGTGCCAGTAGGGGGAAGGGGCAGCCCCAGCATTTT.

J is TRBJ2-2 and V is TRBV2, with a possible D match to TRBD2 (6 bases). The germline CDR1 and CDR2 sequences are SNHLY and FYNNEI. Deletions cut 4 bases from V and 2 bases from J, with 8 bases between. CDR3 length equals 14 residues. The CDR3 coding sequence is TGTGCCAGCAGTGGGAGGGAAAACACCGGGGAGCTGTTTTTT. Encoded protein: CASSGRENTGELFF.

The sample holds many counts of this clonotype. V gene TRBV2 combines with J gene TRBJ1-1; 8 nucleotides align to TRBD1. The V gene's germline CDR1 is SNHLY and CDR2 FYNNEI. V was pared by 5 bases and J by 4 bases, with 3 bases of the junction left unmatched. The CDR3 has 13 residues. The DNA for the CDR3 is TGTGCCAGCAGTCGGGACAGGTTCACTGAAGCTTTCTTT. It codes for CASSRDRFTEAFF.

In its sample, this clonotype was seen many times. A much bigger clone sits one base away, suggesting this may be a read error. J is TRBJ1-1 and V is TRBV6-5; D perhaps matches TRBD1 (5 bases). Per germline, CDR1 MNHEY and CDR2 SVGAGI. CDR3 length equals 14 residues. CDR3 sequence: CASSLSGRGTEALF. The CDR3 bases are TGTGCCAGCAGTTTATCAGGGAGGGGCACTGAAGCTCTCTTT.

This clonotype was found a few times. This chain links TRBV13 with TRBJ2-2, with 8 bases identical to TRBD2. With V trimmed by 5 bases and J by 0 bases, 20 bases remained unmatched. Germline values: CDR1 PRHDT, CDR2 FYEKMQ (reference sequence). This CDR3 is 21 amino acids long. CDR3 protein: CASSHPSGGVGGGSNTGELFF. The CDR3 region has the DNA TGTGCCAGCAGCCATCCCTCAGGAGGGGTCGGGGGGGGCTCGAACACCGGGGAGCTGTTTTTT.

As concerns this clonotype: A much larger clone lies one base from this, so it may be a read error. This sequence joins TRBV10-2 and TRBJ1-3; no firm D call. This CDR3 comprises 15 residues. CDR1 is WSHSY and CDR2 is SAAADI in the germline V gene. The CDR3 region has the DNA TGTGCCAGCAGTACCAGCGGGAGGTCGGGAAACACCATATGTTTT. This sequence encodes CASSTSGRSGNTICF.

V gene TRBV30 combines with J gene TRBJ1-1; perhaps TRBD1 as D (5 bases). Germline loops: CDR1 GTSNPN, CDR2 SVGIG (reference sequence). Trimming removed 0 bases at V and 7 bases at J, with 15 bases between. CDR3 size: 14 residues. CDR3 amino acids: CAWSVRGERGEAFF. The CDR3 bases are TGTGCCTGGAGTGTACGAGGGGAAAGGGGTGAAGCTTTCTTT.

This clonotype was detected a few times. This chain connects TRBV11-2 to TRBJ2-2, with D uncertain. The CDR3 is 15 amino acids. V was pared by 5 bases and J by 0 bases, with 10 bases between. The germline V gene encodes CDR1 SGHAT and CDR2 FQNNGV. The CDR3 region has the DNA TGTGCCAGCAGCCATGAACCTCCGAACACCGGGGAGCTGTTTTTT. Translation: CASSHEPPNTGELFF. Filled out from reference TRBV11-2 and TRBJ2-2, the complete variable domain reads EAGVAQSPRYKIIEKRQSVAFWCNPISGHATLYWYQQILGQGPKLLIQFQNNGVVDDSQLPKDRFSAERLKGVDSTLKIQPAKLEDSAVYLCASSHEPPNTGELFFGEGSRLTVL.

There are many counts of this clonotype. The J gene is TRBJ2-7, the V gene TRBV11-2; D might be TRBD1 or TRBD2, each matching 5 bases. CDR3 length equals 16 residues. The germline CDR1 and CDR2 sequences are SGHAT and FQNNGV. The V end lost 5 bases, the J end lost 0 bases, and 17 bases lay between the germline ends. As DNA, the CDR3 is TGTGCCAGCAGCCCACTGCGCCGGGACGGCTCCTACGAGCAGTACTTC. This sequence encodes CASSPLRRDGSYEQYF.

This clonotype has a count of ten or more. CDR3 protein: CASSENLRMMGFF. CDR3 DNA: TGTGCCAGCAGCGAAAATCTTCGGATGATGGGGTTCTTT. V usage is TRBV12-3 or TRBV12-4 and J usage is TRBJ1-1; D call uncertain. The CDR3 is made up of 13 amino acids. Trimming cost V 6 bases and J 14 bases, with 22 bases left between them.